Listed here is a single T cell receptor beta chain. The antigen remains unidentified. This specimen comes from a study of T cell responses to AZD1222 COVID-19 vaccine. The repertoire was sequenced with immunoSEQ multiplex PCR; TCRdb's copy has only in-frame clones and lacks some. The repertoire has tens of thousands of clones, around 92% of them found once; the top ten carry around 2%. In germline, CDR1 is MNHEY, CDR2 SVGAGI. Germline trimming cut 2 bases from V and 4 bases from J; bases unmatched to any gene: 10. This CDR3 has 16 residues. Whole-study findings and limits: Targeting of unmutated variant regions was reportedly seen in nearly half of spike-specific TCRs. An increase in Spike-specific TCR breadth and depth was observed after two AZD1222 doses. Sampling captured repertoires only after the peak T cell response.

The rearrangement links TRBV6-5 to TRBJ1-2; 7 nucleotides match TRBD1. The TCR sequence derives from an adult in good health. This specimen was peripheral blood, taken on day 0 of AZD1222 vaccination. The CDR3 sequence is CASSYPTGQDLYGYTF. CDR3 nucleotides: TGTGCCAGCAGTTACCCAACAGGACAGGACCTCTATGGCTACACCTTC.